The 10 T cell receptor beta chains reported below all come from one sample, sequenced in a study of blood T cell repertoires in COVID-19 (dated by TCRdb to the early 2020s). The library came from the immunoSEQ multiplex PCR assay. The source is immuneACCESS, and TCRdb retained only in-frame sequences with V and J called. Part of the clones is not carried over; for the studies checked, unresolved V genes explain less than half of this, and the remainder is unexplained. The sample yields fewer than 250,000 clones; 76% were counted once. About a sixth of the sample goes to the ten largest clones. The sample taken for sequencing was PBMCs or T cells enriched from blood (not recorded which). These receptors were obtained from a woman in her 50s with acute COVID-19.

This clone was counted between two and nine times. This chain uses TRBV7-2 with TRBJ1-1; TRBD1 might be the D (5 bases). With 0 bases removed from V and 1 base from J, the gap between germline ends came to 12 bases. Germline values: CDR1 SGHTA, CDR2 FQGNSA. The CDR3 contains 16 residues. CDR3 amino acids: CASSLALGATNTEAFF. CDR3 DNA sequence: TGTGCCAGCAGCTTAGCGCTAGGGGCAACGAACACTGAAGCTTTCTTT.

As regards this clone: At one boundary the junction diverges from the germline segment, which might be a read error. V usage is TRBV6-5 and J usage is TRBJ1-6, with D unclear. This CDR3 is 14 amino acids long. Germline values: CDR1 MNHEY, CDR2 SVGAGI. In DNA form, the CDR3 reads TGTGCCAGCAGCACCCACTCCAATAATTCACCCCTCCACTTT. It is translated as CASSTHSNNSPLHF.

V is TRBV5-1 and J is TRBJ2-3; D is perhaps TRBD2 (6 bases). The CDR3 length is 15 residues. Germline CDR1 is SGHRS and CDR2 is YFSETQ. The ends were cut back, 0 bases at V and 0 bases at J, with 8 bases in the middle. CDR3 in DNA: TGCGCCAGCAGCTTGGTAGCGGTTAGCACAGATACGCAGTATTTT. Amino acid sequence: CASSLVAVSTDTQYF.

The chain has TRBV5-6 and TRBJ1-3, with TRBD1 matching 9 bases. V was pared by 0 bases and J by 6 bases, with 1 base of the junction left unmatched. The CDR3 loop spans 14 amino acids. Per the germline V gene, CDR1 is SGHDT and CDR2 is YYEEEE. Written as DNA, the CDR3 is TGTGCCAGCAGCTTGGGACAGGGGGTAAACACCATATATTTT. Protein: CASSLGQGVNTIYF.

The chain is built from TRBV3-1 (or the pseudogene TRBV3-2) and TRBJ1-2; 8 positions agree with TRBD1. The CDR3 consists of 16 residues. The trim removed 2 bases at V and 4 bases at J, leaving 9 bases unmatched. The germline V gene has CDR1 LGHDT and CDR2 YNNKEL (reference sequence). In DNA form, the CDR3 reads TGTGCCAGCAGCCAACAGGGGGCGTTTAGGGGCTATGGCTACACCTTC. Its translation: CASSQQGAFRGYGYTF.

This chain connects TRBV5-4 to TRBJ1-1; 7 nucleotides line up with TRBD1. Trimming removed 4 bases from V and 5 bases from J; junction bases left unmatched: 5. From germline, CDR1 is SGHNT and CDR2 YYREEE (reference sequence). This CDR3 spans 13 amino acids. The CDR3 sequence is CASSIRGRTEAFF. The CDR3 DNA is TGTGCCAGCAGCATTAGGGGGCGGACTGAAGCTTTCTTT.

The CDR3, as DNA: TGTGCCTGGAGTGCCGTGAGCTTAGAATATAATTCACCCCTCCACTTT. This gives the protein CAWSAVSLEYNSPLHF. The chain couples TRBV30 to TRBJ1-6; no clear D. The CDR3 runs to 16 residues. Trimming took off 1 base at V and 4 bases at J, with 14 bases between the two ends. Per germline, CDR1 GTSNPN and CDR2 SVGIG (reference sequence).

The chain carries TRBV7-2 and TRBJ1-2; 9 bases line up with TRBD1. The CDR3 covers 15 residues. The germline V gene encodes CDR1 SGHTA and CDR2 FQGNSA. V dropped 5 bases and J dropped 4; count of bases not matched to a gene: 8. This chain's CDR3 is CASSRPGTGPYGYTF. CDR3 sequence (DNA): TGTGCCAGCAGCCGTCCCGGGACAGGGCCCTATGGCTACACCTTC.

V is TRBV5-1 and J is TRBJ1-6; 12 bases fit TRBD1. Germline CDR1 reads SGHRS; CDR2 reads YFSETQ. The CDR3 is 17 residues long. The trim removed 4 bases at V and 8 bases at J, leaving 10 bases unmatched. CDR3 sequence (DNA): TGCGCCAGCAGCGCCGGGGGACAGGGGGCGGTGGATTCACCCCTCCACTTT. Protein: CASSAGGQGAVDSPLHF.

This sequence joins TRBV3-1 (or the pseudogene TRBV3-2) and TRBJ1-1; TRBD1 aligns across 8 bases. Per the germline V gene, CDR1 is LGHDT and CDR2 is YNNKEL (reference sequence). This CDR3 is built from 14 residues. The V gene end was trimmed by 6 bases and the J gene end by 0 bases; junction bases not matched to a gene: 3. For the CDR3, the DNA is TGTGCCAGCAGACAGGGGGGTTTGAACACTGAAGCTTTCTTT. It yields the protein CASRQGGLNTEAFF.